The 7 T cell receptor beta chains below come from one sample, sequenced in a study of T cell responses to AZD1222 COVID-19 vaccine. Only in-frame clones appear in the TCRdb table, and some are missing; sequencing was by immunoSEQ multiplex PCR. The sample records about 150,000 clones, roughly 87% being singletons. Sequencing used peripheral blood, obtained 28 days after the second AZD1222 dose. These receptors were obtained from an adult who received the AZD1222 COVID-19 vaccine.

This clone was recorded only once. This chain connects TRBV3-1 (or the pseudogene TRBV3-2) to TRBJ2-2; TRBD2 matches at 7 bases. CDR3 length: 17 residues. After removal of 2 bases from V and 3 bases from J, the junction contained 9 bases not matched to a gene. Germline V CDR1 and CDR2: LGHDT, YNNKEL (reference sequence). The CDR3 DNA reads TGTGCCAGCAGCCAAACTAGCGCCGACACAGACACCGGGGAGCTGTTTTTT. This translates into CASSQTSADTDTGELFF.

This chain joins TRBV27 and TRBJ1-5; no clear D gene. Per germline, CDR1 MNHEY and CDR2 SMNVEV (reference sequence). This CDR3 spans 13 amino acids. Trimming took off 6 bases at V and 0 bases at J, with 6 bases between the two ends. The CDR3 spells CASSLDSNQPQHF. CDR3 sequence (DNA): TGTGCCAGCAGCCTCGATAGCAATCAGCCCCAGCATTTT.

The chain uses TRBV5-1 and TRBJ2-5; TRBD2 matches 14 bases. CDR3 length: 16 residues. Germline trimming cut 4 bases from V and 1 base from J; bases unmatched to any gene: 3. The V gene's germline CDR1 is SGHRS and CDR2 YFSETQ. The CDR3 loop reads CASSAGLAGGQETQYF. CDR3 DNA sequence: TGCGCCAGCAGCGCCGGACTAGCGGGGGGCCAAGAGACCCAGTACTTC.

The chain links TRBV2 to TRBJ2-2; D possibly corresponds to TRBD1 (5 bases). This CDR3 contains 15 residues. The ends were cut back, 5 bases at V and 4 bases at J, with 14 bases in the middle. Germline V gene sequence: CDR1 SNHLY, CDR2 FYNNEI. The CDR3: CASSKAGSATGELFF. CDR3 DNA: TGTGCCAGCAGTAAGGCAGGGTCGGCCACCGGGGAGCTGTTTTTT.

This clone was recorded once. This rearrangement joins TRBV3-1 (or the pseudogene TRBV3-2) to TRBJ2-1, with D perhaps matching TRBD1 (5 bases). Germline V gene data show CDR1 as LGHDT and CDR2 as YNNKEL (reference sequence). Between the trimmed V and J ends, which lost 6 bases and 0 bases, there was a span of 12 bases. This CDR3 has 15 residues. The CDR3 spells CASRPTGSSYNEQFF. The CDR3 coding sequence is TGTGCCAGCAGGCCTACAGGAAGCTCCTACAATGAGCAGTTCTTC.

The chain employs TRBV7-2 and TRBJ1-2; possible D gene TRBD1, 5 bases. Germline CDR1 is SGHTA and CDR2 is FQGNSA. Trimming removed 2 bases at V and 0 bases at J, with 10 bases between. The CDR3 spans 15 residues. CDR3 nucleotides: TGTGCCAGCAGCTTACAAGGGGTCGCTAACTATGGCTACACCTTC. As protein: CASSLQGVANYGYTF.

The chain links TRBV29-1 to TRBJ2-4, with 8 bases fitting TRBD2. The V and J ends lost 2 bases and 2 bases, in that order; junction bases with no gene match: 2. The CDR3 contains 14 residues. Germline assignment: CDR1 SQVTM and CDR2 ANQGSEA. The CDR3 region is CSVELAGSKNIQYF. The CDR3 DNA is TGCAGCGTTGAATTAGCGGGATCCAAAAACATTCAGTACTTC.